Below are 23 T cell receptor beta chains sequenced from a single sample in a study of immune heterogeneity within non-small cell lung tumors. Multiplex PCR with 32 V and 13 J primers amplified TCR beta CDR3. Via MiXCR, TCRdb re-called the multiplex PCR reads, giving one row per CDR3 protein. The table shows 15,000 or so distinct CDR3 sequences, with 25% to 35% occurring only once. Bulk tumor gDNA, 550 to 750 ng per sample, served as the TCR template. Surgeons took several biopsies per primary tumor, spaced far apart, during surgery. Undergoing curative surgery were patients whose non-small cell lung cancer was untreated and newly diagnosed. Sequenced: lung tumor tissue. These receptors were obtained from a man aged 35 to 55 with non-small cell lung cancer.

Regarding this clonotype: A read error may be the cause here, since a much bigger clone is one base away. The rearrangement links TRBV24-1 to TRBJ2-2; 13 positions agree with TRBD2. V shed 7 bases and J 4 bases; nucleotides not matched to a gene: 5. The germline V gene encodes CDR1 KGHDR and CDR2 SFDVKD. CDR3 size: 16 residues. CDR3 protein: CATRATSGRATGELFF. DNA for the CDR3: TGTGCCACCAGAGCTACTAGCGGGAGGGCCACCGGGGAGCTGTTTTTT.

This clonotype counts as medium-sized. The V call is TRBV10-3, the J call TRBJ1-1; no definite D call. Germline V gene lookup returns CDR1 ENHRY and CDR2 SYGVKD. The CDR3 runs to 13 residues. The V end lost 10 bases, the J end lost 1 base, and 13 bases lay between the germline ends. The CDR3 DNA sequence: TGTGCCACAAAGGATCTGGAGAACACTGAAGCTTTCTTT. Amino acid sequence: CATKDLENTEAFF.

This clonotype was picked up a small number of times. One base away lies a much larger clone, so this may be a sequencing read error. This chain uses TRBV6-2 or TRBV6-3 with TRBJ2-2; no reliable D call. CDR3 length: 12 amino acids. Germline V gene sequence: CDR1 MNHEY, CDR2 SVGEGT. The CDR3 DNA sequence: TGTACCAGCAGTTATGGGACCGGGGAGCTGTTTTTT. Its translation: CTSSYGTGELFF.

This clonotype was seen more than once but under ten times. This chain links TRBV5-1 with TRBJ1-1; D unresolved. The germline V gene has CDR1 SGHRS and CDR2 YFSETQ. V was shortened by 5 bases and J by 3 bases, with 11 bases between the two germline ends. This CDR3 is built from 13 residues. The CDR3 DNA is TGCGCCAGCAGTCAGAGATCCGACACTGAAGCTTTCTTT. Its translation: CASSQRSDTEAFF.

In the case of this clonotype: Here the CDR3 omits its conserved ending phenylalanine or tryptophan, so a read error is the likely source. The V and J genes are TRBV28 and TRBJ2-2; 8 bases are shared with TRBD2. The CDR3 consists of 15 residues. V lost 3 bases and J lost 6; bases outside the gene matches: 6. From germline, CDR1 is MDHEN and CDR2 SYDVKM. The CDR3 here is CASSFPRRGAGELFS. CDR3 nucleotide sequence: TGTGCCAGCAGTTTTCCGAGGCGGGGGGCCGGGGAGCTGTTTTCT.

There are many counts of this clonotype. This sequence joins TRBV27 and TRBJ1-2, with D perhaps TRBD1 (6 bases). CDR1 is MNHEY and CDR2 is SMNVEV in the germline V gene (reference sequence). Trimming took off 5 bases at V and 4 bases at J, with 20 bases between the two ends. The CDR3 contains 16 residues. This chain's CDR3 is CASSPLGQIRGYGYTF. CDR3 DNA sequence: TGTGCCAGCAGTCCCCTAGGACAGATCCGCGGCTATGGCTACACCTTC.

This chain links TRBV30 with TRBJ2-7, with D possibly TRBD1 on 6 matching bases. Trimming took 3 bases from V and 3 from J, leaving 12 bases between them. Germline lookup yields CDR1 GTSNPN and CDR2 SVGIG (reference sequence). This CDR3 contains 13 residues. The CDR3 is CAWSRGTHYEQYF. In nucleotides, the CDR3 is TGTGCCTGGAGCAGGGGTACTCACTACGAGCAGTACTTC.

This clonotype was observed at least ten times. The CDR3 region has the DNA TGTGCCAGCTCTCAAGGGGCGGGACAAGAGACCCAGTACTTC. This translates into CASSQGAGQETQYF. The genes are TRBV18 and TRBJ2-5; weak D call: TRBD2 (6 bases). V was clipped by 6 bases and J by 2 bases, with 13 bases between them. Germline values: CDR1 KGHSH, CDR2 LQKENI. This CDR3 contains 14 residues. The whole variable domain, filled in from reference TRBV18 and TRBJ2-5, reads NAGVMQNPRHLVRRRGQEARLRCSPMKGHSHVYWYRQLPEEGLKFMVYLQKENIIDESGMPKERFSAEFPKEGPSILRIQQVVRGDSAAYFCASSQGAGQETQYFGPGTRLLVL.

With regard to this clonotype: This clone may be a read error of a much larger clone one base away. The gene calls are TRBV6-1 and TRBJ1-4; D might be TRBD1 (5 bases). Germline V gives CDR1 MNHNS, CDR2 SASEGT. The CDR3 sequence is 16 residues long. In DNA form, the CDR3 reads TGTGCCAGAAGTGATTGGGGGTCCCCAACTAATGAAAAACTGTTTTTT. It codes for CARSDWGSPTNEKLFF.

The chain has TRBV6-4 and TRBJ1-1; tentatively, D is TRBD1 (5 bases). The CDR3 covers 19 residues. The ends were cut back, 6 bases at V and 1 base at J, with 27 bases in the middle. The germline CDR1 and CDR2 sequences are MRHNA and SNTAGT. The CDR3 loop is CASSHLRAGPAPRNTEAFF. The CDR3 bases are TGTGCCAGCAGCCACCTTCGCGCAGGGCCGGCCCCACGGAACACTGAAGCTTTCTTT.

Concerning this clonotype: A read error is possible here, since a much larger clone lies one base away. The chain joins TRBV6-1 to TRBJ2-4; TRBD1 matches 9 bases. Per germline, CDR1 MNHNS and CDR2 SASEGT. The CDR3 contains 17 residues. As DNA, the CDR3 is TGTGCCATCAGTACGGGGACAGGGCAATACTCAAAAAACATTCAGTACTTC. It is translated as CAISTGTGQYSKNIQYF.

As regards this clonotype: This may come from a read error, since a much larger clone is one base off. The chain couples TRBV7-9 to TRBJ2-7; D is tentatively TRBD1 or TRBD2 (5 bases each). The CDR3 is 15 residues long. CDR1 is SEHNR, CDR2 FQNEAQ, per germline (reference sequence). DNA of the CDR3: TGTGCCAGCATCTTAGCGTGGGACGCACACTACGAGCAGTACTTC. Its translation: CASILAWDAHYEQYF.

This clonotype counts as medium-sized. V usage is TRBV6-2 or TRBV6-3 and J usage is TRBJ1-6; TRBD1 might be the D (6 bases). This CDR3 region has 13 residues. In germline, CDR1 is MNHEY, CDR2 SVGEGT. Trimming cost V 5 bases and J 9 bases, with 11 bases left between them. CDR3 amino acids: CASSTTGSSPLHF. The CDR3 nucleotides read TGTGCCAGCAGTACCACAGGGAGTTCACCCCTCCACTTT.

This clonotype showed up many times. The chain employs TRBV12-3 or TRBV12-4 and TRBJ1-1; 7 bases line up with TRBD1. There are 13 residues in the CDR3. With V trimmed by 2 bases and J by 4 bases, 1 base remained unmatched. The CDR3 nucleotides read TGTGCCAGCAGTTTATCAGGGGGCACTGAAGCTTTCTTT. It encodes CASSLSGGTEAFF.

By frequency in the sample, this clonotype is medium-sized. The J gene is TRBJ2-5, the V gene TRBV6-6, with D hard to call. Germline CDR1 MNHNY, CDR2 SVGAGI (reference sequence). The V gene lost 0 bases and the J gene lost 7 bases, with 6 bases spanning the gap. The CDR3 has 12 residues. Here the CDR3 reads CASSYSKGTQYF. The CDR3 DNA sequence: TGTGCCAGCAGTTACTCGAAAGGGACCCAGTACTTC.

Remarks on this clonotype: A much larger clone lies one base from this, so it may be a read error. This chain uses TRBV6-5 with TRBJ2-2; TRBD1 is a possible D gene (6 bases). Germline CDR1 is MNHEY and CDR2 is SVGAGI. V dropped 0 bases and J dropped 7 bases, with 12 bases sitting between them. The CDR3 totals 15 residues. The CDR3 loop is CASSYSSGGYGELFF. Here the CDR3 DNA reads TGTGCCAGCAGTTACTCGTCTGGGGGCTACGGGGAGCTGTTTTTT.

Ten or more counts support this clonotype. This chain uses TRBV9 with TRBJ1-2; 8 bases agree with TRBD1. After removal of 3 bases from V and 4 bases from J, the junction contained 5 bases not matched to a gene. The CDR3 spans 14 residues. CDR1 and CDR2 (germline): SGDLS, YYNGEE. CDR3 nucleotides: TGTGCCAGCAGCGACAGACAGGGGCCCTATGGCTACACCTTC. The encoded protein is CASSDRQGPYGYTF. Drawing the rest from reference TRBV9 and TRBJ1-2, the complete variable domain is DSGVTQTPKHLITATGQRVTLRCSPRSGDLSVYWYQQSLDQGLQFLIQYYNGEERAKGNILERFSAQQFPDLHSELNLSSLELGDSALYFCASSDRQGPYGYTFGSGTRLTVV.

V gene TRBV7-9 combines with J gene TRBJ1-3; D is unresolved. Deletions cut 1 base from V and 2 bases from J, with 6 bases between. Germline V gives CDR1 SEHNR, CDR2 FQNEAQ (reference sequence). CDR3 length equals 14 residues. The CDR3 spells CASSLEVTGNTIYF. CDR3 coding DNA: TGTGCCAGCAGCTTAGAAGTCACTGGAAACACCATATATTTT. The full variable domain, in which reference TRBV7-9 and TRBJ1-3 provide the parts outside the CDR3, is DTGVSQNPRHKITKRGQNVTFRCDPISEHNRLYWYRQTLGQGPEFLTYFQNEAQLEKSRLLSDRFSAERPKGSFSTLEIQRTEQGDSAMYLCASSLEVTGNTIYFGEGSWLTVV.

This clonotype was found many times. The rearrangement joins TRBV27 to TRBJ2-1; the D gene is possibly TRBD2 (6 bases). V was trimmed by 5 bases and J by 3 bases, leaving 17 bases between them. Germline V gene lookup returns CDR1 MNHEY and CDR2 SMNVEV (reference sequence). This CDR3 has 16 amino acids. DNA for the CDR3: TGTGCCAGCAGTCTCACGCTAGCGACCATCTACAATGAGCAGTTCTTC. Its protein is CASSLTLATIYNEQFF.

This clonotype has at least ten counts. V and J are TRBV4-3 and TRBJ2-7; no clear D. The CDR3 extends over 15 amino acids. The V gene's germline CDR1 is LGHNA and CDR2 YSLEER. V lost 2 bases and J 2 bases, leaving 13 bases between the germline ends. The CDR3 DNA follows: TGCGCCAGCAGCCAACTCCGCGGCGGCACCTACGAGCAGTACTTC. Protein: CASSQLRGGTYEQYF.

This clonotype was observed many times. J is TRBJ2-1 and V is TRBV12-5; D ambiguous. Germline V gene sequence: CDR1 LGHNT, CDR2 FRNRAP. Trimming stripped 1 base from V and 15 bases from J, with 10 bases between. CDR3 length: 11 amino acids. In DNA, the CDR3 is TGTGCTAGTGGTTTGGGACCTATACCGTTCTTC. Its protein product is CASGLGPIPFF.

This clonotype came up many times. V is TRBV19 and J is TRBJ1-5; possible D gene TRBD1, 6 bases. V gave up 6 bases and J gave up 4 bases, with 16 bases separating them. Germline CDR1 and CDR2: LNHDA and SQIVND (reference sequence). This CDR3 region has 15 residues. The CDR3 bases are TGTGCCAGTAGCGCCTGGACAGCTTTTAATCAGCCCCAGCATTTT. Amino acid sequence: CASSAWTAFNQPQHF.

By sample share, this clonotype is medium-sized. V gene TRBV12-3 or TRBV12-4 combines with J gene TRBJ1-5; D is undetermined. V shed 3 bases and J shed 2 bases, with 5 bases lying between them. The CDR3 runs to 13 residues. DNA of the CDR3: TGTGCCAGCAGTTTGCAGGGCAATCAGCCCCAGCATTTT. Encoded protein: CASSLQGNQPQHF.